This T cell receptor beta chain is from a study of cytomegalovirus exposure and HLA in healthy donors. Study as a whole: Ancestry clustering placed more than 65% of under 450 genotyped donors in the Caucasian-associated cluster.

The PCR ran on 60 Vbeta and 13 Jbeta primers. The protocol was immunoSEQ multiplex PCR, while the TCRdb copy is restricted to in-frame clones and leaves out a portion. The table shows 150,000 to 200,000 clones, with around three quarters occurring only once. This TCR was recovered from a woman between 25 and 40 years old in good health and CMV-seropositive. Sample: PBMCs.

For the CDR3, the DNA is TGTGCCAGCTCACCACCCAATCCCGGGACAGGAGGGTACACCTTC. Amino acids: CASSPPNPGTGGYTF. The chain couples TRBV18 to TRBJ1-2, with TRBD1 identical over 8 bases. Germline V gene data show CDR1 as KGHSH and CDR2 as LQKENI. This CDR3 has 15 residues. V lost 0 bases and J lost 11; bases outside the gene matches: 11. The full variable domain, in which reference TRBV18 and TRBJ1-2 provide the parts outside the CDR3, is NAGVMQNPRHLVRRRGQEARLRCSPMKGHSHVYWYRQLPEEGLKFMVYLQKENIIDESGMPKERFSAEFPKEGPSILRIQQVVRGDSAAYFCASSPPNPGTGGYTFGSGTRLTVV.